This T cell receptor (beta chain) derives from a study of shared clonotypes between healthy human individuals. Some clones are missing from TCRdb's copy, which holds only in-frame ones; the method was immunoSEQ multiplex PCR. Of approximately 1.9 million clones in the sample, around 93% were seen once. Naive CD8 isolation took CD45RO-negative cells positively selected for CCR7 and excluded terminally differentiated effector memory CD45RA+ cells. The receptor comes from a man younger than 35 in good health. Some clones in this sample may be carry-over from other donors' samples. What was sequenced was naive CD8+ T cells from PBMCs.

The CDR3 reads CASSPPDTLSYEQYF. CDR3 bases: TGTGCCAGCAGTCCCCCGGACACCCTCTCCTACGAGCAGTACTTC. The chain has TRBV27 and TRBJ2-7; possibly TRBD1 for D (5 bases). With 5 bases removed from V and 0 bases from J, the gap between germline ends came to 14 bases. This CDR3 region has 15 residues. The V gene's germline CDR1 is MNHEY and CDR2 SMNVEV (reference sequence).